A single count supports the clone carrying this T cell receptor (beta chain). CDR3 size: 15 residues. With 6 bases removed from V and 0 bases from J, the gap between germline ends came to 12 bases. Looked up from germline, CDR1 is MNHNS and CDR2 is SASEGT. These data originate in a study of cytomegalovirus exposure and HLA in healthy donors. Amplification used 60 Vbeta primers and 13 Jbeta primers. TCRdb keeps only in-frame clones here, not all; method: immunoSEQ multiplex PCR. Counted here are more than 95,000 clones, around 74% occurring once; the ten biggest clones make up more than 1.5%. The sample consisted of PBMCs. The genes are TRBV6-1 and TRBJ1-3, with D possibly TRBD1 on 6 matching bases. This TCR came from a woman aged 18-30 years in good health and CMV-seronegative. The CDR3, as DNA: TGTGCCAGCAGGAACACAGGGTACTCTGGAAACACCATATATTTT. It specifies CASRNTGYSGNTIYF.